These 25 T cell receptor beta chains were sequenced from one sample in a study of technical replicates of blood from several donors. Profiling relied on immunoSEQ multiplex PCR, and the TCRdb table lists in-frame clones only, not all of them. This table has more than 70,000 clones, 90% to 97% appearing once. The sequencing sample was made of T cells isolated from PBMCs. The receptors shown here come from a human donor in good health.

The chain carries TRBV7-9 and TRBJ2-6, with 9 bases matching TRBD1. Germline-derived CDR1 and CDR2 are SEHNR and FQNEAQ (reference sequence). J lost 2 bases, V lost 7 bases, and 3 bases had no gene match. The CDR3 has 15 amino acids. CDR3 in amino acids: CASTRTGAGANVLTF. In DNA form, the CDR3 reads TGTGCCAGCACACGGACAGGGGCTGGGGCCAACGTCCTGACTTTC.

This clone was observed once. The J gene is TRBJ2-7, the V gene TRBV5-1; weak D call: TRBD2 (6 bases). The V end was cut by 2 bases, the J end by 2 bases, with 20 bases between. CDR1 SGHRS and CDR2 YFSETQ come from the germline V gene. The CDR3 totals 17 residues. The CDR3 nucleotides are TGCGCCAGCAGCTTTGGGCGCGGGACCGTCTCCCCCTACGAGCAGTACTTC. This encodes CASSFGRGTVSPYEQYF.

This clone showed up just once. The J gene is TRBJ2-3, the V gene TRBV28, with D maybe TRBD2 (5 bases). The CDR3 totals 12 residues. Trimming stripped 5 bases from V and 6 bases from J, with 9 bases between. Germline CDR1 reads MDHEN; CDR2 reads SYDVKM. The CDR3 sequence: CASSERMDTQYF. The CDR3, as DNA: TGTGCCAGCAGTGAGCGGATGGATACGCAGTATTTT. Full variable domain (outside the CDR3, taken from reference TRBV28 and TRBJ2-3): DVKVTQSSRYLVKRTGEKVFLECVQDMDHENMFWYRQDPGLGLRLIYFSYDVKMKEKGDIPEGYSVSREKKERFSLILESASTNQTSMYLCASSERMDTQYFGPGTRLTVL.

The sample holds one count of this clone. The rearrangement joins TRBV6-6 to TRBJ1-2, with 7 bases aligning to TRBD1. The V gene's germline CDR1 is MNHNY and CDR2 SVGAGI (reference sequence). This CDR3 has 13 amino acids. Germline trimming cut 6 bases from V and 4 bases from J; bases unmatched to any gene: 5. In DNA form, the CDR3 reads TGTGCCAGCAGGGAGGGACAGAGCTATGGCTACACCTTC. Protein: CASREGQSYGYTF.

V is TRBV7-9 and J is TRBJ1-2; D gene unclear. CDR1 is SEHNR, CDR2 FQNEAQ, per germline (reference sequence). The CDR3 totals 10 residues. V shed 6 bases and J shed 8 bases, with 7 bases lying between them. The CDR3 spells CASRLEGYTF. The CDR3 DNA reads TGTGCCAGCAGACTAGAGGGCTACACCTTC.

The chain carries TRBV2 and TRBJ1-2, with D maybe TRBD1 (6 bases). Germline loops: CDR1 SNHLY, CDR2 FYNNEI. The CDR3 extends over 15 amino acids. V was clipped by 7 bases and J by 6 bases, with 21 bases between them. The CDR3 loop reads CASNFIGEQGDGYTF. DNA of the CDR3: TGTGCCAGCAATTTTATAGGGGAACAGGGAGATGGCTACACCTTC.

The chain combines TRBV15 with TRBJ2-5; D is unresolved. The ends were cut back, 5 bases at V and 5 bases at J, with 9 bases in the middle. This CDR3 region has 12 residues. The germline CDR1 and CDR2 sequences are LNHNV and YYDKDF (reference sequence). The CDR3 region is CATSSHFETQYF. CDR3 bases: TGTGCCACCAGCTCCCATTTCGAGACCCAGTACTTC.

Remarks on this clone: A junction end diverges from the germline sequence, so it may reflect a read error. V usage is TRBV27 and J usage is TRBJ2-2; the D gene is possibly TRBD1 (5 bases). Per germline, CDR1 MNHEY and CDR2 SMNVEV (reference sequence). This CDR3 has 14 amino acids. CDR3 loop: CASSLQDRTEELFF. The CDR3 nucleotides are TGTGCCAGCAGTCTCCAAGACAGAACCGAGGAGCTGTTTTTT.

This chain links TRBV5-1 with TRBJ1-1, with a weak D call TRBD1 (6 bases). Germline CDR1 is SGHRS and CDR2 is YFSETQ. This CDR3 contains 15 residues. V was trimmed by 0 bases and J by 1 base, leaving 10 bases between them. CDR3 DNA: TGCGCCAGCAGCTTGGACAGGGTCGGGAACACTGAAGCTTTCTTT. Its translation is CASSLDRVGNTEAFF.

The chain couples TRBV9 to TRBJ2-7; maybe TRBD1 (6 bases). Germline V lookup: CDR1 SGDLS, CDR2 YYNGEE. V lost 0 bases, J lost 5 bases, and 9 bases lay in between. This CDR3 contains 13 residues. The CDR3 loop is CASSVAEGDEQYF. The CDR3 coding sequence is TGTGCCAGCAGCGTAGCTGAGGGGGACGAGCAGTACTTC.

The chain carries TRBV9 and TRBJ2-5, with 7 bases matching TRBD2. The CDR3 sequence is 16 residues long. Trimming removed 4 bases from V and 5 bases from J; junction bases left unmatched: 14. The germline CDR1 and CDR2 sequences are SGDLS and YYNGEE. The CDR3 DNA sequence: TGTGCCAGCAGCCCGGGGACTACTCGGTTTGGGGAGACCCAGTACTTC. It encodes CASSPGTTRFGETQYF.

This clone was detected only a few times. The chain combines TRBV18 with TRBJ1-5; TRBD1 aligns across 8 bases. The CDR3 is made up of 14 amino acids. Germline CDR1 reads KGHSH; CDR2 reads LQKENI. V shed 6 bases and J 6 bases; nucleotides not matched to a gene: 7. The CDR3, as DNA: TGTGCCAGCTCCCAAGGACAGGGCCCTCAGCCCCAGCATTTT. Its protein is CASSQGQGPQPQHF.

This rearrangement joins TRBV27 to TRBJ2-7; D unclear. CDR1 and CDR2 (germline): MNHEY, SMNVEV (reference sequence). This CDR3 spans 13 amino acids. V lost 1 base and J lost 2, with 6 bases in between. The CDR3: CASSLFPPYEQYF. CDR3 bases: TGTGCCAGCAGTTTATTCCCTCCCTACGAGCAGTACTTC.

The rearrangement links TRBV5-6 to TRBJ2-5; a weak D match, TRBD2 (5 bases). Germline V CDR1 and CDR2: SGHDT, YYEEEE. Trimming took 4 bases from V and 6 from J, leaving 22 bases between them. CDR3 length equals 16 residues. The CDR3 bases are TGTGCCAGCAGCAGGCGAGGCGGGTGGGCAGCCCAGACCCAGTACTTC. This gives the protein CASSRRGGWAAQTQYF. Drawing the rest from reference TRBV5-6 and TRBJ2-5, the complete variable domain is DAGVTQSPTHLIKTRGQQVTLRCSPKSGHDTVSWYQQALGQGPQFIFQYYEEEERQRGNFPDRFSGHQFPNYSSELNVNALLLGDSALYLCASSRRGGWAAQTQYFGPGTRLLVL.

The gene calls are TRBV13 and TRBJ1-5; D is possibly TRBD1 (5 bases). Germline-derived CDR1 and CDR2 are PRHDT and FYEKMQ (reference sequence). Trimming stripped 2 bases from V and 3 bases from J, with 14 bases between. CDR3 size: 16 residues. The CDR3 DNA sequence: TGTGCCAGCAGCTTATCAGGGAACTATTTCAATCAGCCCCAGCATTTT. This sequence encodes CASSLSGNYFNQPQHF.

The chain uses TRBV19 and TRBJ2-7; 11 bases fit TRBD1. With 0 bases clipped from V and 5 bases from J, the junction kept 3 bases outside the gene matches. The germline V gene has CDR1 LNHDA and CDR2 SQIVND (reference sequence). This CDR3 contains 15 residues. Here the CDR3 reads CASSIEQGQGDEQYF. The CDR3 nucleotides are TGTGCCAGTAGTATAGAGCAGGGACAGGGGGACGAGCAGTACTTC.

The genes are TRBV11-3 and TRBJ2-5; TRBD2 aligns across 8 bases. The CDR3 is made up of 14 amino acids. V gave up 4 bases and J gave up 3 bases; unmatched junction bases: 4. The germline V gene encodes CDR1 SGHNT and CDR2 YENEEA. CDR3 residues: CASSSTSEEETQYF. The CDR3 DNA follows: TGTGCCAGCAGCTCGACTAGCGAGGAAGAGACCCAGTACTTC.

This clone was picked up one time. The gene calls are TRBV5-1 and TRBJ1-2; D is possibly TRBD1 (5 bases). This CDR3 region has 16 residues. V dropped 5 bases and J dropped 2 bases, with 19 bases sitting between them. Germline values: CDR1 SGHRS, CDR2 YFSETQ. The CDR3 region has the DNA TGCGCCAGCAGGGGATCATACGGGCAGGGCAACTATGGCTACACCTTC. Amino acids: CASRGSYGQGNYGYTF. The variable domain in full, completed from reference TRBV5-1 and TRBJ1-2, reads KAGVTQTPRYLIKTRGQQVTLSCSPISGHRSVSWYQQTPGQGLQFLFEYFSETQRNKGNFPGRFSGRQFSNSRSEMNVSTLELGDSALYLCASRGSYGQGNYGYTFGSGTRLTVV.

The genes are TRBV6-5 and TRBJ1-4; D gene ambiguous. The CDR3 length is 15 residues. CDR1 and CDR2 (germline): MNHEY, SVGAGI. V shed 2 bases and J shed 7 bases, with 14 bases lying between them. CDR3: CASSYLEGGGEKLFF. The CDR3 nucleotides are TGTGCCAGCAGTTACCTTGAGGGTGGTGGTGAAAAACTGTTTTTT.

The chain links TRBV28 to TRBJ2-7; D is perhaps TRBD2 (6 bases). Per the germline V gene, CDR1 is MDHEN and CDR2 is SYDVKM. V lost 2 bases, J lost 3 bases, and 17 bases lay in between. This CDR3 is 16 amino acids long. CDR3 DNA sequence: TGTGCCAGCAGTTTAACAGGCCGAAGGGGACTCTACGAGCAGTACTTC. Translating gives CASSLTGRRGLYEQYF.

J is TRBJ2-7 and V is TRBV28; 7 bases line up with TRBD1. There are 14 residues in the CDR3. The germline V gene has CDR1 MDHEN and CDR2 SYDVKM. V shed 6 bases and J 6 bases; nucleotides not matched to a gene: 11. The CDR3, as DNA: TGTGCCAGCAGATCCGGGACAGTCCCTATCGAGCAGTACTTC. Its translation is CASRSGTVPIEQYF. Full variable domain (missing parts from reference TRBV28 and TRBJ2-7): DVKVTQSSRYLVKRTGEKVFLECVQDMDHENMFWYRQDPGLGLRLIYFSYDVKMKEKGDIPEGYSVSREKKERFSLILESASTNQTSMYLCASRSGTVPIEQYFGPGTRLTVT.

This sequence joins TRBV11-1 and TRBJ1-5, with 9 bases that match TRBD1. In germline, CDR1 is SGHAT, CDR2 FQDESV (reference sequence). The CDR3 covers 14 residues. V shed 5 bases and J 6 bases; nucleotides not matched to a gene: 5. CDR3 protein: CASSRTGVGQPQHF. The DNA for the CDR3 is TGTGCCAGCAGCCGGACAGGGGTAGGTCAGCCCCAGCATTTT.

V is TRBV19 and J is TRBJ1-5, with 7 bases lining up with TRBD1. This CDR3 region has 18 residues. J lost 2 bases, V lost 3 bases, and 13 bases had no gene match. Per germline, CDR1 LNHDA and CDR2 SQIVND (reference sequence). The CDR3 spells CASSILTTGIGRNQPQHF. The CDR3 nucleotides read TGTGCCAGTAGTATCCTAACGACAGGGATTGGACGCAATCAGCCCCAGCATTTT. Complete variable domain (other parts from reference TRBV19 and TRBJ1-5): DGGITQSPKYLFRKEGQNVTLSCEQNLNHDAMYWYRQDPGQGLRLIYYSQIVNDFQKGDIAEGYSVSREKKESFPLTVTSAQKNPTAFYLCASSILTTGIGRNQPQHFGDGTRLSIL.

The genes are TRBV9 and TRBJ2-1; 8 bases are shared with TRBD1. CDR3 length: 14 amino acids. Trimming took 5 bases from V and 6 from J; bases not matched to a gene: 7. Germline loops: CDR1 SGDLS, CDR2 YYNGEE. CDR3 nucleotides: TGTGCCAGCAGGGGACAGGACGACTCCAATGAGCAGTTCTTC. It is translated as CASRGQDDSNEQFF. Using reference TRBV9 and TRBJ2-1 for the parts outside the CDR3, the full variable domain is DSGVTQTPKHLITATGQRVTLRCSPRSGDLSVYWYQQSLDQGLQFLIQYYNGEERAKGNILERFSAQQFPDLHSELNLSSLELGDSALYFCASRGQDDSNEQFFGPGTRLTVL.

The rearrangement links TRBV6-5 to TRBJ1-4; the D is unclear. Germline values: CDR1 MNHEY, CDR2 SVGAGI. The CDR3 runs 15 residues. Between the trimmed V and J ends, which lost 5 bases and 5 bases, there was a span of 15 bases. As DNA, the CDR3 is TGTGCCAGCAGTGTGGCCGGGTCAAGGAATGAAAAACTGTTTTTT. Translation: CASSVAGSRNEKLFF.